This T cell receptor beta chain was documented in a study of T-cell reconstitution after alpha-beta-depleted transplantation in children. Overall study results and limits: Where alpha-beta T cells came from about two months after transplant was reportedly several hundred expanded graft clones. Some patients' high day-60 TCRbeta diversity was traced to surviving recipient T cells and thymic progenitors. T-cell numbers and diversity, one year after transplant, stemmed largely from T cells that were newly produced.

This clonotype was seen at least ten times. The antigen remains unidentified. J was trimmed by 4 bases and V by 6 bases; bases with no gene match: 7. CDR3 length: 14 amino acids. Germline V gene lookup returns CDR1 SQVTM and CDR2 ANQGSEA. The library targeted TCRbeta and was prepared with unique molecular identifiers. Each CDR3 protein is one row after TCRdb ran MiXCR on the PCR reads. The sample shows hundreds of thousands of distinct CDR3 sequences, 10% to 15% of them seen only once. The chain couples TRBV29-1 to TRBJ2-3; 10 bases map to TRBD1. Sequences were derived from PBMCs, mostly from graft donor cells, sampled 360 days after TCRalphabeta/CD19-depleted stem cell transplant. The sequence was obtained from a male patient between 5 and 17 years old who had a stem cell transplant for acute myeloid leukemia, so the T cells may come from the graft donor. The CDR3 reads CSVPTGGKADTQYF. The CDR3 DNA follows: TGCAGCGTCCCGACAGGGGGCAAGGCAGATACGCAGTATTTT.